This paragraph reports one TCR beta chain. The data belong to a study of blood T cell repertoires in COVID-19. Study-wide context: From the United States, Italy and Spain came samples of acute and convalescent COVID-19. PBMCs, B-cell-depleted T cells, or T cells were the source of the cDNA or gDNA that made up the material.

As processed by the authors: From reference gene primer amplification, estimates of nucleated cell counts were derived. The method was immunoSEQ multiplex PCR; TCRdb's version includes in-frame clones alone and lacks a portion of them. That table supplies the V and J calls and clone size; D and trimming were determined from the DNA. The table includes approximately 150,000 clones, over 75% detected once. The length of the CDR3 is 13 residues. Trimming took 4 bases from V and 5 from J, leaving 11 bases between them. Germline CDR1 is SNHLY and CDR2 is FYNNEI. The sample consisted of peripheral blood. This sequence originates from a woman aged 55-70 years with active COVID-19. The chain uses TRBV2 and TRBJ1-2; no reliable D call. The CDR3 sequence is CASSASGMYGYTF. In DNA, the CDR3 is TGTGCCAGCAGTGCGAGCGGGATGTATGGCTACACCTTC.